What follows describes a single TCR beta chain. The sequenced target, TCR beta, came from blood CD8+ and CD4+ T cells. Through negative isolation, CD4+ and CD8+ T cells were obtained, while TEMRA cells were enriched using FACS. The RNA input was roughly 0.45 to 1 ug, and it was reverse transcribed with random hexamers. Amplification of TCR beta CDR3 across 54 Vbeta and 13 Jbeta was performed with immunoSEQ multiplex PCR. TCRdb reanalysed the immunoSEQ multiplex PCR reads using MiXCR and keeps one entry per CDR3 protein. Altogether just over 150,000 distinct CDR3 sequences are present, 95% to 96% being singletons, with the ten largest covering roughly 0.16%. This sample stems from a study of CD8 T cells in Susac syndrome. V was pared by 7 bases and J by 4 bases, with 13 bases between. CDR1 is SGHNT, CDR2 YYREEE, per germline (reference sequence). This CDR3 is built from 13 residues.

Sequencing input: CD8+ T cells from PBMCs. The TCR sequence derives from a human donor with multiple sclerosis. The V and J genes are TRBV5-4 and TRBJ2-3; D may correspond to TRBD1 or TRBD2 (5 bases each). DNA for the CDR3: TGTGCCAGCGCAGACGGGGCAGCAGATACGCAGTATTTT. Protein product: CASADGAADTQYF.